Sequencing of this T cell receptor beta chain was carried out in a study of CD8 T cells in ankylosing spondylitis. One entry per CDR3 protein results from TCRdb running MiXCR on the 5' RACE reads. Of approximately 150,000 distinct CDR3 sequences listed, 9.5% to 10% are singletons. V dropped 2 bases and J dropped 4 bases, with 12 bases sitting between them. Per the germline V gene, CDR1 is MNHEY and CDR2 is SMNVEV (reference sequence). The CDR3 sequence is 14 residues long. Sample: blood, either unsorted or a sorted T cell fraction (not recorded which). The J gene is TRBJ2-7, the V gene TRBV27, with D perhaps matching TRBD2 (6 bases). The receptor was derived from a female donor with ankylosing spondylitis or in good health (not recorded which). The CDR3 DNA is TGTGCCAGCAGTTTACGCGGGAATAGGTACGAGCAGTACTTC. Its protein product is CASSLRGNRYEQYF.